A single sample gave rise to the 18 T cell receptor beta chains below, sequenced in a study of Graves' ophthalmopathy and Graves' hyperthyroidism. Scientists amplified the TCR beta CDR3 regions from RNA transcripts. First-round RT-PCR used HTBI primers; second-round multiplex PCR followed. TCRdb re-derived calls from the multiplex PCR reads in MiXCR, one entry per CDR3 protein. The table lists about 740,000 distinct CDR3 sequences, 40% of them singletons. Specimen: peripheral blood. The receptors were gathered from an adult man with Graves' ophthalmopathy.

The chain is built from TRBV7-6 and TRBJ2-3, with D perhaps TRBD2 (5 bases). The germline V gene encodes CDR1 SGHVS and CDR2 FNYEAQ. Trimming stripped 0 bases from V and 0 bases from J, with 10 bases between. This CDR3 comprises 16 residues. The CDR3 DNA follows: TGTGCCAGCAGCTTAGCGAGGGCGGCCAGCACAGATACGCAGTATTTT. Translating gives CASSLARAASTDTQYF.

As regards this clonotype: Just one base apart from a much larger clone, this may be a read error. As DNA, the CDR3 is TGCAGCGTTGAACAACACTACGAGCAGTACTTC. Translating gives CSVEQHYEQYF. The chain links TRBV29-1 to TRBJ2-7; the D is unclear. V was cut by 2 bases and J by 3 bases, with 5 bases left in between. This CDR3 region has 11 residues. The germline V gene encodes CDR1 SQVTM and CDR2 ANQGSEA.

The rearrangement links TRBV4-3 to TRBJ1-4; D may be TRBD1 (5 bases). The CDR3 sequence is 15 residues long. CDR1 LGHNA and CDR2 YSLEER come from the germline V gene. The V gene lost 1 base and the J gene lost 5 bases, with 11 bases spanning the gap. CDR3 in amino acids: CASSQAGRRNEKLFF. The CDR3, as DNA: TGCGCCAGCAGCCAAGCGGGACGGAGAAATGAAAAACTGTTTTTT.

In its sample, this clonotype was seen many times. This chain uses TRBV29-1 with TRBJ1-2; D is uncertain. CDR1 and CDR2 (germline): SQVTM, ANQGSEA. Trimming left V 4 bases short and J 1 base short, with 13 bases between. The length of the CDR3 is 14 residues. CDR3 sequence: CSVALGKGNYGYTF. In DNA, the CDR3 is TGCAGCGTTGCTTTGGGAAAGGGTAACTATGGCTACACCTTC.

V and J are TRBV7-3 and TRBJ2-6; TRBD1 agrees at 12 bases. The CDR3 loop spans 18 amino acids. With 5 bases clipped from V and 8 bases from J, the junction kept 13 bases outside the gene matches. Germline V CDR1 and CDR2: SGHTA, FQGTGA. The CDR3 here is CASSRSGTGGFETNVLTF. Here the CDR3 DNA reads TGTGCCAGCAGCCGTAGCGGGACAGGGGGCTTTGAGACCAACGTCCTGACTTTC.

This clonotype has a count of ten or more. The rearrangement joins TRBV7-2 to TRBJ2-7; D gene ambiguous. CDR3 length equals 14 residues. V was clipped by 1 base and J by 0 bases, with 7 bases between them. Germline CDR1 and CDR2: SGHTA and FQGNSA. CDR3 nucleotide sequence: TGTGCCAGCAGCTTAGGACCCAACTCCTACGAGCAGTACTTC. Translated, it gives CASSLGPNSYEQYF.

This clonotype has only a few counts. The CDR3 here is CSARDFGRGWYEQYF. The CDR3 DNA reads as TGCAGTGCTAGAGATTTTGGAAGGGGATGGTACGAGCAGTACTTC. The chain is built from TRBV20-1 and TRBJ2-7; TRBD1 is a possible D gene (5 bases). V was pared by 0 bases and J by 4 bases, with 16 bases between. The germline V gene encodes CDR1 DFQATT and CDR2 SNEGSKA (reference sequence). The CDR3 consists of 15 residues.

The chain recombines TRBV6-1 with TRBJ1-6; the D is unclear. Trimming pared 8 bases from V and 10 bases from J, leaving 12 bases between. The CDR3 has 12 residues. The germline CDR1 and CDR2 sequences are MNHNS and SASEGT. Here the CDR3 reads CASVKDHSPLHF. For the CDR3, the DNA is TGTGCCAGCGTAAAGGATCACTCACCCCTCCACTTT.

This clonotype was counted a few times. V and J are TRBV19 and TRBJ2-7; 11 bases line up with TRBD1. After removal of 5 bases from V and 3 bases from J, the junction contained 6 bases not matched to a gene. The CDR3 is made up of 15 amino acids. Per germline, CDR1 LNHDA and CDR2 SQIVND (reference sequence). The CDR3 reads CASSGPGTGGYEQYF. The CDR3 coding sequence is TGTGCCAGTAGTGGACCCGGGACAGGGGGCTACGAGCAGTACTTC.

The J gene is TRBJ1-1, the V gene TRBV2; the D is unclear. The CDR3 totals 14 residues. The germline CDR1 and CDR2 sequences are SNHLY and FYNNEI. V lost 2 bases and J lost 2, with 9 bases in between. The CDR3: CASSESRKNTEAFF. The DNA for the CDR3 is TGTGCCAGCAGTGAATCGCGGAAAAACACTGAAGCTTTCTTT.

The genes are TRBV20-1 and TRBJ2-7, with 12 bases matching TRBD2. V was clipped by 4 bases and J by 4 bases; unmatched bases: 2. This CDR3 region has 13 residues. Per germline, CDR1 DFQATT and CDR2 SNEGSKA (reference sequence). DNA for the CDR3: TGCAGTGCTATGACTAGCGGGAGTTACGAGCAGTACTTC. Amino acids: CSAMTSGSYEQYF.

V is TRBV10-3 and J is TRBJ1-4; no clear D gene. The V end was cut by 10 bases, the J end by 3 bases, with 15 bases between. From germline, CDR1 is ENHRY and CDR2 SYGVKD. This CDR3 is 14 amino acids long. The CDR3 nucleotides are TGTGCCAGCAGCTTCGACACTCCTAATGAAAAACTGTTTTTT. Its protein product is CASSFDTPNEKLFF.

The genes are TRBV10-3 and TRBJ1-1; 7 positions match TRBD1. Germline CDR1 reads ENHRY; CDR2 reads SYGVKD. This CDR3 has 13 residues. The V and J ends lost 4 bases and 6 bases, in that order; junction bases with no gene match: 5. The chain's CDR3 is CAISGTGKAEAFF. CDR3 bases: TGTGCCATCAGTGGGACAGGTAAAGCTGAAGCTTTCTTT.

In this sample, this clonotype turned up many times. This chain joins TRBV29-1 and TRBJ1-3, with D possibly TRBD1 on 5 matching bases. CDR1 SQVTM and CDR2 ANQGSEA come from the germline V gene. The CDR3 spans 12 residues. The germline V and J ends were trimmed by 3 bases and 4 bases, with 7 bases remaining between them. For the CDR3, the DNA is TGCAGCGTTGATACAGGCGGAAACACCATATATTTT. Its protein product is CSVDTGGNTIYF.

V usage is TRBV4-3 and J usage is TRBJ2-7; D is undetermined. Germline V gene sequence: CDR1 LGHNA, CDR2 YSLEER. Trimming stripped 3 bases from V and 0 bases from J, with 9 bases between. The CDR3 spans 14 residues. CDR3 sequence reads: CASSQIGYSYEQYF. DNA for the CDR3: TGCGCCAGCAGCCAGATCGGGTACTCCTACGAGCAGTACTTC.

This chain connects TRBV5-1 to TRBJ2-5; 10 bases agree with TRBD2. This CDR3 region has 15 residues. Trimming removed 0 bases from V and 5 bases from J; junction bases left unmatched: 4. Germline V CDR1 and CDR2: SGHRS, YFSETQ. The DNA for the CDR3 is TGCGCCAGCAGCTTGGTTCTAGCGGGGGATGAGACCCAGTACTTC. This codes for CASSLVLAGDETQYF.

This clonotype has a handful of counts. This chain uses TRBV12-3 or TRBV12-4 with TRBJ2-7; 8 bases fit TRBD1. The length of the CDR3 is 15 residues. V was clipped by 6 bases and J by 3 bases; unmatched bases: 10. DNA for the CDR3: TGTGCCAGCAGCCCCCGGACAGGGAAGGTCTACGAGCAGTACTTC. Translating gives CASSPRTGKVYEQYF.

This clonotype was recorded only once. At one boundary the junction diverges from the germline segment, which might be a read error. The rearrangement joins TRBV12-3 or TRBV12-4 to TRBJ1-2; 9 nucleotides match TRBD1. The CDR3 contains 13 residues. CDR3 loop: CATSAKPGQGNTF. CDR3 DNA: TGTGCCACCAGTGCTAAACCGGGACAGGGCAACACCTTC.